This TCR beta chain derives from a study of T cell repertoires in cytomegalovirus infection. Study in general: Peptides in the study included HLA-C-restricted and HLA-B-restricted CMV epitopes. It was the public TCR beta signatures that indicated both CMV infection and matching HLA type. Study outcomes and limitations: In two of eight donors, the top clonotype was HLA-C-restricted CMV-specific.

Concerning this clonotype: The antigen is unknown.

With 0 bases removed from V and 1 base from J, the gap between germline ends came to 12 bases. CDR3 size: 16 residues. Germline-derived CDR1 and CDR2 are LGHNA and YNFKEQ. Each CDR3 protein gets one entry after TCRdb re-called the reads with MiXCR. The sample records 360,000 or so distinct CDR3 sequences, about 32% being singletons. The source is a human donor in good health (CMV status not recorded). Some clones in this sample may be carry-over from other donors' samples. Sample: cultured PBMCs, taken from culture after CMV antigen stimulation. The V call is TRBV4-2, the J call TRBJ2-5; no reliable D call. DNA of the CDR3: TGTGCCAGCAGCCAAGATGGGCTAACAACCCAAGAGACCCAGTACTTC. Translating gives CASSQDGLTTQETQYF.